A selection of T cell receptor beta chains follows, all from one sample in a study of type 1 regulatory T cells. These receptors' antigens are unknown. MiXCR, applied by TCRdb to the reads, yields one record per CDR3 protein. The sample has about 71,000 distinct CDR3 sequences, around 21% seen once. The material sequenced was cultured type 1 regulatory T (Tr1) cells, either the whole culture or a sorted fraction (not recorded which). Every receptor here comes from a human donor in good health. Each CDR3 is given with its conserved first and last residue. The order of the fields is clone size, J gene, D gene, V gene, CDR3 protein, CDR3 DNA. A D gene is named only where the DNA matches it firmly. Expanded clones get a size class; other rows say once, few or many, or leave the size out.

size: NA; J: TRBJ2-1; D: NA; V: TRBV28; CDR3: CASTKHEPREQFF; DNA: TGTGCCAGCACCAAACATGAGCCACGGGAGCAGTTCTTC
size: few; J: TRBJ2-3; D: NA; V: TRBV2; CDR3: CASLRDRSTDTQYF; DNA: TGTGCCAGCCTCAGGGACCGCAGCACAGATACGCAGTATTTT
size: many; J: TRBJ2-2; D: NA; V: TRBV3-1; CDR3: CASSLTTGTTNTGELFF; DNA: TGTGCCAGCAGCTTAACTACCGGGACCACAAACACCGGGGAGCTGTTTTTT
size: NA; J: TRBJ2-3; D: TRBD2; V: TRBV20-1; CDR3: CSATSGRTDAQYF; DNA: TGCAGTGCCACTAGCGGGAGAACAGATGCGCAGTATTTT
size: few; J: TRBJ2-1; D: NA; V: TRBV9; CDR3: CASSVGARWYNEQFF; DNA: TGTGCCAGCAGCGTAGGTGCCCGTTGGTACAATGAGCAGTTCTTC
size: many; J: TRBJ2-1; D: TRBD2; V: TRBV12-3/TRBV12-4; CDR3: CASRNEPGLGGYNEQFF; DNA: TGTGCCAGCAGAAATGAGCCGGGACTAGGGGGATACAATGAGCAGTTCTTC
size: few; J: TRBJ2-7; D: NA; V: TRBV20-1; CDR3: CSARDGGNYEQYF; DNA: TGCAGTGCTAGAGATGGGGGGAACTACGAGCAGTACTTC
size: NA; J: TRBJ2-5; D: NA; V: TRBV7-9; CDR3: CASSLRGTETQYF; DNA: TGTGCCAGCAGCTTACGAGGGACAGAGACCCAGTACTTC
size: NA; J: TRBJ1-6; D: TRBD1; V: TRBV12-3/TRBV12-4; CDR3: CASSLRTGGFSPLHF; DNA: TGTGCCAGCAGTTTGAGGACAGGGGGCTTTTCACCCCTCCACTTT
size: NA; J: TRBJ2-1; D: TRBD1; V: TRBV5-1; CDR3: CASSGMTGAPYNEQFF; DNA: TGCGCCAGCAGCGGAATGACAGGGGCCCCATACAATGAGCAGTTCTTC
size: many; J: TRBJ1-6; D: NA; V: TRBV27; CDR3: CASSLWAVPGGSYNSPLHF; DNA: TGTGCCAGCAGTTTATGGGCGGTGCCCGGGGGCTCCTATAATTCACCCCTCCACTTT
size: many; J: TRBJ2-7; D: NA; V: TRBV6-5; CDR3: CASSYSTLADKQYF; DNA: TGTGCCAGCAGTTACTCGACCCTGGCCGACAAGCAGTACTTC
size: many; J: TRBJ2-7; D: NA; V: TRBV20-1; CDR3: CSARGQAYEQYF; DNA: TGCAGTGCTAGAGGCCAGGCCTACGAGCAGTACTTC
size: NA; J: TRBJ1-2; D: TRBD1; V: TRBV4-1; CDR3: CASTTGDRDLSYGYTF; DNA: TGCGCCAGCACCACCGGGGACAGGGATCTGAGCTATGGCTACACCTTC
size: few; J: TRBJ2-3; D: NA; V: TRBV18; CDR3: CASSPRPGANRAATDTQYF; DNA: TGTGCCAGCTCACCCCGCCCTGGGGCGAACAGGGCTGCAACAGATACGCAGTATTTT
size: NA; J: TRBJ2-7; D: TRBD1; V: TRBV7-3; CDR3: CASSARDRDQCLYEQYF; DNA: TGTGCCAGCAGCGCCCGGGACAGGGATCAGTGCCTATACGAGCAGTACTTC
size: few; J: TRBJ2-7; D: NA; V: TRBV21-1; CDR3: CASSKPYSSYEQYF; DNA: TGTGCCAGCAGCAAACCCTACAGCTCCTACGAGCAGTACTTC
size: NA; J: TRBJ2-4; D: NA; V: TRBV7-9; CDR3: CASSHTWEAAKNIQYF; DNA: TGTGCCAGCAGCCACACTTGGGAGGCGGCCAAAAACATTCAGTACTTC
size: many; J: TRBJ2-7; D: NA; V: TRBV29-1; CDR3: CSVWSGHGYEQYF; DNA: TGCAGCGTGTGGAGCGGGCATGGGTACGAGCAGTACTTC
size: NA; J: TRBJ2-5; D: TRBD2; V: TRBV18; CDR3: CASSPLKLAGVGGETQYF; DNA: TGTGCCAGCTCACCACTTAAACTAGCGGGAGTCGGTGGAGAGACCCAGTACTTC
size: few; J: TRBJ1-2; D: TRBD1; V: TRBV30; CDR3: CAWGQGGPVLYGYTF; DNA: TGTGCCTGGGGACAGGGGGGTCCCGTGCTATATGGCTACACCTTC
size: NA; J: TRBJ2-1; D: NA; V: TRBV5-1; CDR3: CASSLAFVEQFF; DNA: TGCGCCAGCAGCTTGGCTTTTGTTGAGCAGTTCTTC
size: NA; J: TRBJ2-1; D: TRBD1; V: TRBV14; CDR3: CASSRRQGDNEQFF; DNA: TGTGCCAGCAGCCGGAGACAGGGGGACAATGAGCAGTTCTTC
size: NA; J: TRBJ2-5; D: TRBD1; V: TRBV29-1; CDR3: CSVWGRDSGETQYF; DNA: TGCAGCGTCTGGGGCCGGGACAGTGGAGAGACCCAGTACTTC
size: many; J: TRBJ2-3; D: NA; V: TRBV3-1; CDR3: CASSQDVWPTSTDTQYF; DNA: TGTGCCAGCAGCCAAGATGTATGGCCTACTAGCACAGATACGCAGTATTTT
size: few; J: TRBJ1-2; D: TRBD1; V: TRBV29-1; CDR3: CSVRMGTGDGYTF; DNA: TGCAGCGTTAGAATGGGGACAGGGGATGGCTACACCTTC
size: few; J: TRBJ2-7; D: NA; V: TRBV4-2; CDR3: CASSLEEAENQYF; DNA: TGTGCCAGCAGCCTAGAAGAGGCGGAGAACCAGTACTTC
size: NA; J: TRBJ2-2; D: TRBD2; V: TRBV5-1; CDR3: CASSLAVSSGTGELFF; DNA: TGCGCCAGCAGCTTGGCGGTCTCTAGCGGGACCGGGGAGCTGTTTTTT
size: NA; J: TRBJ2-5; D: NA; V: TRBV20-1; CDR3: CSARSVQETQYF; DNA: TGCAGTGCTAGAAGTGTACAAGAGACCCAGTACTTC
size: many; J: TRBJ2-1; D: NA; V: TRBV5-1; CDR3: CASSAQLEQFF; DNA: TGCGCCAGCAGCGCCCAATTGGAGCAGTTCTTC
size: few; J: TRBJ2-3; D: NA; V: TRBV20-1; CDR3: CSAMPTDTQYF; DNA: TGCAGTGCTATGCCAACAGATACGCAGTATTTT
size: few; J: TRBJ2-5; D: TRBD2; V: TRBV28; CDR3: CAIKAGLGTETQYF; DNA: TGTGCCATCAAAGCGGGACTAGGGACAGAGACCCAGTACTTC
size: NA; J: TRBJ1-1; D: NA; V: TRBV3-1; CDR3: CASSQSGIGEAFF; DNA: TGTGCCAGCAGCCAATCAGGGATAGGTGAAGCTTTCTTT
size: few; J: TRBJ1-4; D: NA; V: TRBV7-2; CDR3: CASSLGVTNEKLFF; DNA: TGTGCCAGCAGTTTAGGGGTGACTAATGAAAAACTGTTTTTT
size: NA; J: TRBJ2-5; D: TRBD2; V: TRBV28; CDR3: CASSSLAGGPEAKTQYF; DNA: TGTGCCAGCAGTTCCCTAGCGGGAGGGCCCGAGGCAAAGACCCAGTACTTC
size: few; J: TRBJ2-1; D: NA; V: TRBV5-1; CDR3: CASSLGSSLRYNEQFF; DNA: TGCGCCAGCAGCTTGGGGTCTAGCTTAAGGTACAATGAGCAGTTCTTC